The 26 T cell receptor beta chains given below trace back to one sample, sequenced in a study of T cell repertoires in cytomegalovirus infection (dated by TCRdb to about 2019). The antigens of these receptors remain unknown. The treatment or condition label of this sample denotes: in vitro stimulation with specific CMV peptide epitopes to enrich CMV-specific T cells. Sequencing relied on an Illumina HiSeq 1500. TCRdb applied fastp at Q25 and MiXCR to the public reads, then kept only in-frame beta chains. Every CDR3 protein is listed once, alongside the most common genes and DNA of its rows. Present in this sample are 750,000 to 900,000 distinct CDR3 sequences, about 27% of which were seen just once. The ten largest account for around 13% of the sample. The sequenced sample was cultured CD8+ T cells from PBMCs, obtained from culture after CMV antigen stimulation. These receptors were taken from a human donor in good health (CMV status not recorded). Some clones in this sample may be carry-over from other donors' samples.

In its sample, this clonotype was seen a few times. The rearrangement uses TRBV28 and TRBJ2-3; D uncertain. This CDR3 has 12 residues. Trimming stripped 5 bases from V and 6 bases from J, with 9 bases between. The germline gives CDR1 MDHEN, CDR2 SYDVKM. The CDR3 bases are TGTGCCAGCAGTGGTGAGAGGGATACGCAGTATTTT. Translation gives CASSGERDTQYF.

The gene calls are TRBV18 and TRBJ2-1; TRBD1 is a possible D gene (6 bases). Germline CDR1 reads KGHSH; CDR2 reads LQKENI. The ends were cut back, 3 bases at V and 6 bases at J, with 9 bases in the middle. This CDR3 has 13 residues. CDR3 in amino acids: CASSPYRANEQFF. CDR3 sequence (DNA): TGTGCCAGCTCACCTTACAGGGCCAATGAGCAGTTCTTC. The full variable domain, completed using reference TRBV18 and TRBJ2-1, is NAGVMQNPRHLVRRRGQEARLRCSPMKGHSHVYWYRQLPEEGLKFMVYLQKENIIDESGMPKERFSAEFPKEGPSILRIQQVVRGDSAAYFCASSPYRANEQFFGPGTRLTVL.

This clonotype was detected a few times. V is TRBV6-8 and J is TRBJ2-5, with TRBD2 matching over 7 bases. CDR1 is MNHGY, CDR2 SAAAGT, per germline. V shed 5 bases, J shed 1 base, and the junction held 10 bases outside the gene matches. The CDR3 length is 16 residues. CDR3 loop: CASSPLWGGTQETQYF. The CDR3 coding sequence is TGTGCCAGCAGTCCCCTCTGGGGGGGGACCCAAGAGACCCAGTACTTC.

CDR3 protein: CASSEARRGYTF. CDR3 DNA: TGTGCCAGCAGTGAAGCACGTAGGGGCTACACCTTC. The chain couples TRBV2 to TRBJ1-2; D is unresolved. The length of the CDR3 is 12 residues. The ends were cut back, 0 bases at V and 8 bases at J, with 7 bases in the middle. Germline values: CDR1 SNHLY, CDR2 FYNNEI.

The genes are TRBV27 and TRBJ1-4, with D perhaps TRBD1 (6 bases). The CDR3 runs to 14 residues. Per the germline V gene, CDR1 is MNHEY and CDR2 is SMNVEV (reference sequence). The V gene lost 0 bases and the J gene lost 7 bases, with 9 bases spanning the gap. This chain's CDR3 is CASSLSGALEKLFF. The CDR3 DNA reads TGTGCCAGCAGTTTATCGGGGGCGCTTGAAAAACTGTTTTTT.

In DNA, the CDR3 is TGTGCCAGTAGAGGGACAGATGGGGAAGCTTTCTTT. Translated, it gives CASRGTDGEAFF. The rearrangement links TRBV19 to TRBJ1-1, with 7 bases lining up with TRBD1. The V gene end was trimmed by 6 bases and the J gene end by 8 bases; junction bases not matched to a gene: 6. The CDR3 runs 12 residues. Per the germline V gene, CDR1 is LNHDA and CDR2 is SQIVND (reference sequence).

This clonotype was found many times. V and J are TRBV2 and TRBJ1-5, with 8 bases lining up with TRBD1. With 5 bases clipped from V and 4 bases from J, the junction kept 4 bases outside the gene matches. Germline V CDR1 and CDR2: SNHLY, FYNNEI. The CDR3 consists of 14 residues. This CDR3 is CASSWTGNNQPQHF. The DNA of the CDR3 is TGTGCCAGCAGTTGGACAGGGAATAATCAGCCCCAGCATTTT.

This clonotype was found many times. The chain recombines TRBV7-8 with TRBJ1-3; tentatively, D is TRBD1 (5 bases). The CDR3 is made up of 12 amino acids. Germline V gene data show CDR1 as SGHVS and CDR2 as FQNEAQ. V was cut by 5 bases and J by 8 bases, with 10 bases left in between. DNA of the CDR3: TGTGCCAGCAGCCAACCGGGGGACACCATATATTTT. Its protein product is CASSQPGDTIYF.

This clonotype was seen ten or more times. The chain has TRBV29-1 and TRBJ2-1; the D is unclear. Germline loops: CDR1 SQVTM, CDR2 ANQGSEA. This CDR3 has 13 residues. The germline V and J ends were trimmed by 3 bases and 6 bases, with 12 bases remaining between them. This chain's CDR3 is CSVDPETGNEQFF. In DNA, the CDR3 is TGCAGCGTTGATCCCGAGACGGGCAATGAGCAGTTCTTC.

The V and J genes are TRBV9 and TRBJ1-1; D is uncertain. There are 15 residues in the CDR3. Per germline, CDR1 SGDLS and CDR2 YYNGEE. Between the trimmed V and J ends, which lost 4 bases and 0 bases, there was a span of 13 bases. The DNA of the CDR3 is TGTGCCAGCAGCCCAGGTTCCGGAGTGAACACTGAAGCTTTCTTT. This sequence encodes CASSPGSGVNTEAFF.

This clonotype was seen repeatedly, ten times or more. The chain uses TRBV7-9 and TRBJ2-1; perhaps TRBD2 as D (6 bases). CDR1 is SEHNR, CDR2 FQNEAQ, per germline (reference sequence). Trimming took off 10 bases at V and 9 bases at J, with 19 bases between the two ends. CDR3 size: 13 residues. The CDR3 reads CATQLPHGGEQFF. Here the CDR3 DNA reads TGTGCCACCCAATTACCCCACGGGGGTGAGCAGTTCTTC.

This clonotype appeared a few times. The chain employs TRBV12-3 or TRBV12-4 and TRBJ1-4; 8 bases are a match to TRBD1. The J segment lost 7 bases and the V segment lost 5 bases, leaving 9 bases of the junction unmatched. The CDR3 spans 15 residues. The DNA of the CDR3 is TGTGCCAGCAGTCACCGGGACAGGCGTCGTGAAAAACTGTTTTTT. Translating it yields CASSHRDRRREKLFF.

The chain recombines TRBV14 with TRBJ2-2; D may correspond to TRBD1 or TRBD2 (5 bases each). The CDR3 sequence is 15 residues long. Trimming stripped 4 bases from V and 6 bases from J, with 15 bases between. Germline CDR1 reads SGHDN; CDR2 reads FVKESK. CDR3 DNA: TGTGCCAGCAGCCCGGGACCCGGGAATCCCGGGGAGCTGTTTTTT. It translates to CASSPGPGNPGELFF.

The V call is TRBV27, the J call TRBJ2-3; D gene unclear. The germline V and J ends were trimmed by 5 bases and 2 bases, with 17 bases remaining between them. Germline assignment: CDR1 MNHEY and CDR2 SMNVEV (reference sequence). The CDR3 is 16 residues long. DNA for the CDR3: TGTGCCAGCAGTCTAGTTTTCCCTACACACACAGATACGCAGTATTTT. It encodes CASSLVFPTHTDTQYF.

The chain combines TRBV2 with TRBJ1-1, with 7 bases that match TRBD1. The CDR3 runs 14 residues. V gave up 3 bases and J gave up 6 bases; unmatched junction bases: 7. The germline V gene has CDR1 SNHLY and CDR2 FYNNEI. The CDR3 nucleotides read TGTGCCAGCAGTGAGGGGACAGCCCTGCCTGAAGCTTTCTTT. It encodes CASSEGTALPEAFF.

V gene TRBV5-6 combines with J gene TRBJ2-2; 9 bases are shared with TRBD1. This CDR3 spans 15 amino acids. Germline assignment: CDR1 SGHDT and CDR2 YYEEEE. V shed 5 bases and J 4 bases; nucleotides not matched to a gene: 6. The DNA of the CDR3 is TGTGCCAGCAGGACAGGGACAGGGTTCACCGGGGAGCTGTTTTTT. This gives the protein CASRTGTGFTGELFF.

This chain connects TRBV19 to TRBJ2-7; 8 bases match TRBD1. The germline CDR1 and CDR2 sequences are LNHDA and SQIVND (reference sequence). The CDR3 runs 15 residues. After removal of 5 bases from V and 2 bases from J, the junction contained 8 bases not matched to a gene. CDR3 sequence (DNA): TGTGCCAGTAGTTCTTCCCCGGGACAGGCCTACGAGCAGTACTTC. This gives the protein CASSSSPGQAYEQYF.

This clonotype is a singleton in its sample. CDR3: CASSPGTSGEQYV. The DNA for the CDR3 is TGTGCCAGCAGCCCTGGGACTAGCGGCGAGCAGTACGTC. The chain uses TRBV9 and TRBJ2-7; 11 bases are a match to TRBD2. There are 13 residues in the CDR3. Germline V gene lookup returns CDR1 SGDLS and CDR2 YYNGEE. V lost 4 bases and J lost 6; bases outside the gene matches: 3.

This clonotype has a handful of counts. V and J are TRBV4-2 and TRBJ2-1, with TRBD2 matching 9 bases. V was pared by 0 bases and J by 8 bases, with 5 bases of the junction left unmatched. Germline CDR1 LGHNA, CDR2 YNFKEQ. The CDR3 length is 15 residues. The CDR3 sequence is CASSQDAGGMDEQFF. Written as DNA, the CDR3 is TGTGCCAGCAGCCAAGACGCGGGGGGGATGGATGAGCAGTTCTTC.

This clonotype has more than one count but fewer than ten. The V call is TRBV27, the J call TRBJ2-7, with 9 bases that match TRBD2. This CDR3 is 16 amino acids long. The junction had 18 bases not matched to a gene; V was cut back by 6 bases and J by 9 bases. Germline-derived CDR1 and CDR2 are MNHEY and SMNVEV (reference sequence). Here the CDR3 reads CASRDLERGDLQGQYF. CDR3 DNA sequence: TGTGCCAGCAGAGACCTCGAGCGGGGGGACCTACAAGGGCAGTACTTC.

This clonotype was counted between two and nine times. CDR3: CASSVGTFYEQFF. For the CDR3, the DNA is TGTGCCAGCAGTGTGGGGACATTCTATGAGCAGTTCTTC. The rearrangement joins TRBV6-1 to TRBJ2-1, with D perhaps TRBD1 (6 bases). Germline V gives CDR1 MNHNS, CDR2 SASEGT. There are 13 residues in the CDR3. V was clipped by 4 bases and J by 8 bases, with 12 bases between them.

The V and J genes are TRBV28 and TRBJ2-1; the D gene is possibly TRBD2 (5 bases). The CDR3 has 14 amino acids. Trimming left V 8 bases short and J 0 bases short, with 11 bases between. Germline CDR1 MDHEN, CDR2 SYDVKM. The CDR3 DNA reads TGTGCCAGCCGGACTGAGAGCTCCTACAATGAGCAGTTCTTC. It yields the protein CASRTESSYNEQFF.

The chain is built from TRBV27 and TRBJ1-1; D call uncertain. The germline CDR1 and CDR2 sequences are MNHEY and SMNVEV (reference sequence). The V and J ends lost 6 bases and 11 bases respectively, with 13 bases between them. This CDR3 has 11 residues. CDR3 sequence reads: CASRTLSEAFF. The CDR3 nucleotides are TGTGCCAGCAGGACCCTCTCGGAGGCTTTCTTT.

This clonotype was observed a handful of times. The V gene is TRBV6-1, the J gene TRBJ2-7; 12 bases are shared with TRBD2. CDR3 size: 16 residues. V lost 6 bases to trimming and J lost 3 bases; unmatched junction nucleotides: 9. Germline values: CDR1 MNHNS, CDR2 SASEGT. The CDR3 protein is CASRGGLAGNLYEQYV. Here the CDR3 DNA reads TGTGCCAGCAGGGGTGGACTAGCGGGGAACCTCTACGAGCAGTACGTC.

This clonotype was counted only a few times. V gene TRBV6-1 combines with J gene TRBJ2-7; D ambiguous. This CDR3 has 13 residues. Looked up from germline, CDR1 is MNHNS and CDR2 is SASEGT. Trimming removed 4 bases at V and 0 bases at J, with 7 bases between. The CDR3 sequence: CASSGTDSYEQYF. The CDR3 DNA reads as TGTGCCAGCAGTGGGACCGACTCCTACGAGCAGTACTTC.

The table lists this clonotype with many counts. The genes are TRBV12-3 or TRBV12-4 and TRBJ2-5; D gene unclear. Trimming took off 5 bases at V and 5 bases at J, with 18 bases between the two ends. This CDR3 region has 15 residues. The CDR3, as DNA: TGTGCCAGCAGTCTCCCAGGCGCGAGTGGGGAGACCCAGTACTTC. This gives the protein CASSLPGASGETQYF.